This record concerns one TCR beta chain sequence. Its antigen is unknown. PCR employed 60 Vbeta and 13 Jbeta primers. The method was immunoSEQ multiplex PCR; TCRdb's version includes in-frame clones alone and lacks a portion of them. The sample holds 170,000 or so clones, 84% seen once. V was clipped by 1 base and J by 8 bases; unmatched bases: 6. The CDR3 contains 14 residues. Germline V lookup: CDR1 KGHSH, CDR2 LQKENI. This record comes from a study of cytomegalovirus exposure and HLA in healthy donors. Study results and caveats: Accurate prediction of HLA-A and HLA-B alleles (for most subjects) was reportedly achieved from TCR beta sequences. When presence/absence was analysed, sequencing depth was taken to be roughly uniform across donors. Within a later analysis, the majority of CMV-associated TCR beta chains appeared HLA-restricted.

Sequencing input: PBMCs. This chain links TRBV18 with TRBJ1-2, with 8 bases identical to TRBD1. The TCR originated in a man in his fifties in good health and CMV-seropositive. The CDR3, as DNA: TGTGCCAGCTCACCACTTCGGGGACAGGAAGGCTACACCTTC. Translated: CASSPLRGQEGYTF.